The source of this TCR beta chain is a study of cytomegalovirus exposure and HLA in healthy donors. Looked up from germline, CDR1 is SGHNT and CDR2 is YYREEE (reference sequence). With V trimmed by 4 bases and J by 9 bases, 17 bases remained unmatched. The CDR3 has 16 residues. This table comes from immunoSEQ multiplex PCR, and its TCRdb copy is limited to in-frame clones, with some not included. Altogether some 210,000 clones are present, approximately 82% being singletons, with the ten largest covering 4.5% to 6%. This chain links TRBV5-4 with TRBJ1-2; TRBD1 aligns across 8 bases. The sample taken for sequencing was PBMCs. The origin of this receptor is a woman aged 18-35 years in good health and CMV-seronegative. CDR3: CASSRTASDRGRSYTF. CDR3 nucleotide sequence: TGTGCCAGCAGCCGGACTGCTTCAGACAGGGGCCGGAGCTACACCTTC.